A single sample is the source of the 17 T cell receptor beta chains below, sequenced in a study of blood T cell repertoires in COVID-19 (TCRdb year 2020). The library was generated by the immunoSEQ multiplex PCR assay. This immuneACCESS table, as held by TCRdb, lists in-frame sequences with V and J called but not all clones. Of the missing ones, under half trace to an unresolved V gene in checked studies; the others have no known cause. The sample yields 200,000 to 300,000 clones; 80% to 90% were counted once. 6.2% of the sample goes to the ten largest clones. The sequenced sample consisted of peripheral blood. The source of these receptors is a man aged 60 to 69 with acute or convalescent COVID-19.

In its sample, this clone was seen once. The chain is built from TRBV21-1 and TRBJ2-3; TRBD1 is taken as the D call from the table, unchecked against the DNA. TRBV21-1 is a documented pseudogene. The CDR3 is 14 residues long. The CDR3 coding sequence is TGTGCCAGCAGCAGACAGGTCCGCACAGATACGCAGTATTTT. This codes for CASSRQVRTDTQYF.

V gene TRBV9 combines with J gene TRBJ1-3, with D perhaps matching TRBD1 (6 bases). CDR1 is SGDLS and CDR2 is YYNGEE in the germline V gene. The CDR3 runs to 17 residues. The V and J ends lost 4 bases and 0 bases respectively, with 17 bases between them. The CDR3 protein is CASSLRSQGLSGNTIYF. The CDR3 DNA sequence: TGTGCCAGCAGCCTTAGGTCTCAGGGGCTCTCTGGAAACACCATATATTTT.

This chain links TRBV5-1 with TRBJ2-5; TRBD1 agrees at 8 bases. The CDR3 is made up of 15 amino acids. Germline trimming cut 4 bases from V and 4 bases from J; bases unmatched to any gene: 9. Germline CDR1 reads SGHRS; CDR2 reads YFSETQ. DNA of the CDR3: TGCGCCAGCAGCCCGGACAGGGCGGGCAGAGAGACCCAGTACTTC. It is translated as CASSPDRAGRETQYF. Variable domain in full (rest from reference TRBV5-1 and TRBJ2-5): KAGVTQTPRYLIKTRGQQVTLSCSPISGHRSVSWYQQTPGQGLQFLFEYFSETQRNKGNFPGRFSGRQFSNSRSEMNVSTLELGDSALYLCASSPDRAGRETQYFGPGTRLLVL.

The chain employs TRBV5-6 and TRBJ1-4; D is undetermined. Germline values: CDR1 SGHDT, CDR2 YYEEEE. CDR3 length equals 15 residues. Trimming shortened V by 3 bases and J by 5 bases, and 14 bases separated the two germline ends. CDR3 DNA: TGTGCCAGCAGCTGGGCCCCCCTAAGGAATGAAAAACTGTTTTTT. Its translation: CASSWAPLRNEKLFF.

CDR3 DNA sequence: TGTGCCAGCAGCCCGTGGGGCGGTGGCTACACCTTC. The encoded protein is CASSPWGGGYTF. V usage is TRBV7-2 and J usage is TRBJ1-2; D perhaps matches TRBD1 (5 bases). CDR3 length equals 12 residues. The ends were cut back, 5 bases at V and 7 bases at J, with 11 bases in the middle. In germline, CDR1 is SGHTA, CDR2 FQGNSA. The full variable domain, completed using reference TRBV7-2 and TRBJ1-2, is GAGVSQSPSNKVTEKGKDVELRCDPISGHTALYWYRQSLGQGLEFLIYFQGNSAPDKSGLPSDRFSAERTGGSVSTLTIQRTQQEDSAVYLCASSPWGGGYTFGSGTRLTVV.

This chain links TRBV3-1 (or the pseudogene TRBV3-2) with TRBJ1-1, with TRBD1 matching 8 bases. V lost 3 bases, J lost 4 bases, and 1 base stayed unmatched. The CDR3 spans 13 residues. CDR1 and CDR2 from the germline V gene are LGHDT and YNNKEL (reference sequence). CDR3 nucleotide sequence: TGTGCCAGCAGCCACGGACAGGGCACTGAAGCTTTCTTT. Protein product: CASSHGQGTEAFF.

This clone has a single count. CDR3 sequence: CAWSGDRGGYTF. DNA for the CDR3: TGTGCCTGGAGTGGGGACAGGGGCGGCTACACCTTC. V and J are TRBV30 and TRBJ1-2; 10 nucleotides match TRBD1. Germline CDR1 GTSNPN, CDR2 SVGIG (reference sequence). V lost 1 base, J lost 8 bases, and 1 base stayed unmatched. CDR3 length: 12 amino acids.

The CDR3 DNA sequence: TGTGCCAGCAGATCTGGACAGGGCAGGCATGAAAAACTGTTTTTT. Protein product: CASRSGQGRHEKLFF. This rearrangement joins TRBV7-2 to TRBJ1-4, with 8 bases matching TRBD1. V lost 6 bases and J lost 6; bases outside the gene matches: 9. Germline CDR1 SGHTA, CDR2 FQGNSA. The CDR3 has 15 amino acids.

The rearrangement joins TRBV10-3 to TRBJ2-2; 11 nucleotides agree with TRBD1. J gave up 4 bases and V 5 bases, and 3 bases lay outside the gene matches. This CDR3 contains 15 residues. Germline V CDR1 and CDR2: ENHRY, SYGVKD. The CDR3 coding sequence is TGTGCCATCAGTCCCGGGACAGGGGGCACCGGGGAGCTGTTTTTT. This sequence encodes CAISPGTGGTGELFF.

This chain joins TRBV3-1 (or the pseudogene TRBV3-2) and TRBJ1-1; TRBD1 is a possible D gene (5 bases). The germline CDR1 and CDR2 sequences are LGHDT and YNNKEL (reference sequence). CDR3 length equals 15 residues. The V gene lost 1 base and the J gene lost 5 bases, with 14 bases spanning the gap. CDR3 sequence reads: CASSQGVGGGTEAFF. Written as DNA, the CDR3 is TGTGCCAGCAGCCAAGGGGTTGGGGGAGGAACTGAAGCTTTCTTT.

The chain links TRBV18 to TRBJ1-1; 8 bases align to TRBD1. The CDR3 spans 14 residues. The germline V gene encodes CDR1 KGHSH and CDR2 LQKENI. V lost 3 bases and J lost 5; bases outside the gene matches: 5. In nucleotides, the CDR3 is TGTGCCAGCTCACCTCTACAGGGGGAAACTGAAGCTTTCTTT. Translating it yields CASSPLQGETEAFF. The whole variable domain, remainder taken from reference TRBV18 and TRBJ1-1, is NAGVMQNPRHLVRRRGQEARLRCSPMKGHSHVYWYRQLPEEGLKFMVYLQKENIIDESGMPKERFSAEFPKEGPSILRIQQVVRGDSAAYFCASSPLQGETEAFFGQGTRLTVV.

J is TRBJ1-1 and V is TRBV19; no firm D call. CDR3 length: 15 residues. Germline values: CDR1 LNHDA, CDR2 SQIVND (reference sequence). Trimming removed 0 bases at V and 5 bases at J, with 13 bases between. CDR3 nucleotide sequence: TGTGCCAGTAGTATAGATCTGAAGTCCGCGACTGAAGCTTTCTTT. Translating gives CASSIDLKSATEAFF.

This clone was counted a single time. This sequence joins TRBV25-1 and TRBJ1-4; D is undetermined. CDR3 size: 14 residues. CDR1 and CDR2 from the germline V gene are MGHDK and SYGVNS. V lost 6 bases to trimming and J lost 5 bases, with 13 bases between them. The CDR3 here is CASRKEGGNEKLFF. CDR3 nucleotide sequence: TGTGCCAGCAGAAAGGAGGGCGGAAATGAAAAACTGTTTTTT.

This rearrangement joins TRBV27 to TRBJ2-1, with TRBD1 matching 8 bases. With V trimmed by 2 bases and J by 9 bases, 15 bases remained unmatched. In germline, CDR1 is MNHEY, CDR2 SMNVEV (reference sequence). This CDR3 is 17 amino acids long. CDR3: CASSLTRRTGKSSEQFF. In DNA, the CDR3 is TGTGCCAGCAGTTTAACGCGTCGGACAGGGAAATCGAGTGAGCAGTTCTTC.

The J gene is TRBJ1-5, the V gene TRBV28, with D tentatively TRBD1 (5 bases). Trimming took off 6 bases at V and 6 bases at J, with 18 bases between the two ends. Germline lookup yields CDR1 MDHEN and CDR2 SYDVKM. CDR3 size: 15 residues. The CDR3 region has the DNA TGTGCCAGCAGCCCCCTCGGGGGAAGTGGTCAGCCCCAGCATTTT. Its protein is CASSPLGGSGQPQHF.

This chain uses TRBV4-2 with TRBJ2-1; 7 bases are shared with TRBD1. V lost 4 bases, J lost 2 bases, and 5 bases stayed unmatched. Germline V gives CDR1 LGHNA, CDR2 YNFKEQ. This CDR3 region has 15 residues. The CDR3 region has the DNA TGTGCCAGCAGCCCGTCCGGGACAGCCTACAATGAGCAGTTCTTC. Amino acids: CASSPSGTAYNEQFF.

The chain employs TRBV2 and TRBJ1-2; 7 positions match TRBD1. CDR1 and CDR2 (germline): SNHLY, FYNNEI. The trim removed 3 bases at V and 0 bases at J, leaving 10 bases unmatched. The CDR3 loop spans 17 amino acids. CDR3 loop: CASSEPADRPTNYGYTF. DNA of the CDR3: TGTGCCAGCAGTGAGCCCGCGGACAGGCCCACTAACTATGGCTACACCTTC.